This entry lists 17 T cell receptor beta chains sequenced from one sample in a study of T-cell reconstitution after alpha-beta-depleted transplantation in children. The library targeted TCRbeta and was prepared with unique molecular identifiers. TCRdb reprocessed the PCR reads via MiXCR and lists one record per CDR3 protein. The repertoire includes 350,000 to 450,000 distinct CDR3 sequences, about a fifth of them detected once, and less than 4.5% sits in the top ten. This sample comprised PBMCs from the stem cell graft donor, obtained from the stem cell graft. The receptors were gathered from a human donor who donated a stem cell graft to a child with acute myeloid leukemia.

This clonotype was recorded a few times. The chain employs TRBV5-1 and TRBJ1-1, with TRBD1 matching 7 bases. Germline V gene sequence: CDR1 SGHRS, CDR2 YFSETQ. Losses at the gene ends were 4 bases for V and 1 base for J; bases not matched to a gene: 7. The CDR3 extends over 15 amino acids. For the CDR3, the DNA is TGCGCCAGCAGCCCACAGGACAGGCGGAACACTGAAGCTTTCTTT. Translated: CASSPQDRRNTEAFF.

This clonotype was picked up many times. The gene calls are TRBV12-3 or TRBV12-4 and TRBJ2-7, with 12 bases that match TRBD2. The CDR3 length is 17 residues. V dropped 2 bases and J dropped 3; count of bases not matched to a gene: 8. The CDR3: CASSLLLETSGGYEQYF. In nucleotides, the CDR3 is TGTGCCAGCAGTTTATTGCTCGAGACTAGCGGGGGCTACGAGCAGTACTTC.

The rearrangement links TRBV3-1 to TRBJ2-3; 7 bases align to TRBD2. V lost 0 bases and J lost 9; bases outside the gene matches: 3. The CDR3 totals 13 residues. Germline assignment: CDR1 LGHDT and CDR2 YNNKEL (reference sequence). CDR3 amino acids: CASSQERERTQYF. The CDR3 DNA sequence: TGTGCCAGCAGCCAAGAGCGGGAGAGAACGCAGTATTTT.

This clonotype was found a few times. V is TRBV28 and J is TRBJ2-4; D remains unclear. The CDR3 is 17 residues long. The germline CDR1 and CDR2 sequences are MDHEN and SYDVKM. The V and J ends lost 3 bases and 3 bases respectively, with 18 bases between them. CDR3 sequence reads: CASSLVAGYLGKNIQYF. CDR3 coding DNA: TGTGCCAGCAGTTTGGTGGCTGGCTATTTAGGCAAAAACATTCAGTACTTC.

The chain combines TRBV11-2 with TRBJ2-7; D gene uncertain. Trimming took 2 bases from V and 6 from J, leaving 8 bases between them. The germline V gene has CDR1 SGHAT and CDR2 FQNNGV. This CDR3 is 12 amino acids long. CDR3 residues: CASSLTRTEQYF. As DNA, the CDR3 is TGTGCCAGCAGCTTAACCAGGACCGAGCAGTACTTC.

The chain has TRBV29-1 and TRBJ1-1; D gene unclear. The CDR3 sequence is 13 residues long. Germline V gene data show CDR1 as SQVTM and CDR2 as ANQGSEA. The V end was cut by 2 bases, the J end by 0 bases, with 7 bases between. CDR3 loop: CSVEPGMNTEAFF. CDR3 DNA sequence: TGCAGCGTTGAACCGGGTATGAACACTGAAGCTTTCTTT.

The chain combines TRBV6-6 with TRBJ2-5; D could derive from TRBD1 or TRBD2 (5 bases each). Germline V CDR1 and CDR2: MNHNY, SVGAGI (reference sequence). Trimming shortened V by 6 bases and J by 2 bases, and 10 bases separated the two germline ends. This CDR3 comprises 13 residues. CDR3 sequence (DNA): TGTGCCAGCAGACGGGACGGGCAAGAGACCCAGTACTTC. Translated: CASRRDGQETQYF.

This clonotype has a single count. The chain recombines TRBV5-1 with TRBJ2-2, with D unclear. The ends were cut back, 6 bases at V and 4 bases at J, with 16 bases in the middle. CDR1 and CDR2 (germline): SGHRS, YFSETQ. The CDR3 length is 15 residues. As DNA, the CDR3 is TGCGCCAGCAATATCGCTGGGCCTAGCACCGGGGAGCTGTTTTTT. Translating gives CASNIAGPSTGELFF.

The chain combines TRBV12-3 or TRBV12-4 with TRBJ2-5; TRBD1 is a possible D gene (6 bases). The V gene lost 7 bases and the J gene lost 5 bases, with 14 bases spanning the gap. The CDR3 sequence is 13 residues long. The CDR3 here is CASTHRARETQYF. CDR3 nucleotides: TGTGCCAGCACTCACAGGGCCCGGGAGACCCAGTACTTC.

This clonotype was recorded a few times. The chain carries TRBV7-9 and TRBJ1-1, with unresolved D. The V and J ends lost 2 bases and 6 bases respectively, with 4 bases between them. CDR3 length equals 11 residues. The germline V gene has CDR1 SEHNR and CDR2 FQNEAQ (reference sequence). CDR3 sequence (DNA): TGTGCCAGCAGCTTATCTCCTGAAGCTTTCTTT. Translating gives CASSLSPEAFF.

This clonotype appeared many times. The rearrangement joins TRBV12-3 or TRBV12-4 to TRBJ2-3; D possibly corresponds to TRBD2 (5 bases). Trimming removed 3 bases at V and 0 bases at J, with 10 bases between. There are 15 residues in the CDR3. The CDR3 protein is CASSFGGLSTDTQYF. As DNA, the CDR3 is TGTGCCAGCAGTTTCGGCGGGCTGAGCACAGATACGCAGTATTTT.

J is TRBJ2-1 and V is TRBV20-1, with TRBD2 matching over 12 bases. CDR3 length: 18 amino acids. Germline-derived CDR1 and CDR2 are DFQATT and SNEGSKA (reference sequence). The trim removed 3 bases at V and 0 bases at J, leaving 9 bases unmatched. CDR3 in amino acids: CSARTSGTSGHSYNEQFF. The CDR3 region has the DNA TGCAGTGCTAGGACCTCCGGGACTAGCGGGCACTCCTACAATGAGCAGTTCTTC.

In DNA, the CDR3 is TGTGCCAGCAGTTTCTTACTAGCGGGAGGATCGGATGAGCAGTTCTTC. Its translation: CASSFLLAGGSDEQFF. The chain joins TRBV12-3 or TRBV12-4 to TRBJ2-1; TRBD2 agrees at 12 bases. CDR3 size: 16 residues. With V trimmed by 3 bases and J by 8 bases, 8 bases remained unmatched.

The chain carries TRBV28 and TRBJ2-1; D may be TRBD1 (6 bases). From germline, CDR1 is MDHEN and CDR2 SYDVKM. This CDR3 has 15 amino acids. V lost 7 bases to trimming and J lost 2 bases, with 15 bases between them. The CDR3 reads CASTLRDIAYNEQFF. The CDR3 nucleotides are TGTGCCAGCACCTTACGGGACATAGCCTACAATGAGCAGTTCTTC. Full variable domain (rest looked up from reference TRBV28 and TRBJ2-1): DVKVTQSSRYLVKRTGEKVFLECVQDMDHENMFWYRQDPGLGLRLIYFSYDVKMKEKGDIPEGYSVSREKKERFSLILESASTNQTSMYLCASTLRDIAYNEQFFGPGTRLTVL.

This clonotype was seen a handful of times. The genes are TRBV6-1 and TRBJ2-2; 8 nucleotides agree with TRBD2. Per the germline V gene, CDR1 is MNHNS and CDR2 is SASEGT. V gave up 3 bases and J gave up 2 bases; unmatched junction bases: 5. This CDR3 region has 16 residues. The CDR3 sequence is CASSDVAGHNTGELFF. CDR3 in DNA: TGTGCCAGCAGTGACGTAGCGGGACACAACACCGGGGAGCTGTTTTTT.

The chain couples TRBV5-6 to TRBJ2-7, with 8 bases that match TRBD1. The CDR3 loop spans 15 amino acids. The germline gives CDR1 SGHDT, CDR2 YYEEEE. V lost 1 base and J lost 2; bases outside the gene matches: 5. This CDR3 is CASSLILDRAYEQYF. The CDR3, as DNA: TGTGCCAGCAGCTTGATTTTGGACAGGGCCTACGAGCAGTACTTC.

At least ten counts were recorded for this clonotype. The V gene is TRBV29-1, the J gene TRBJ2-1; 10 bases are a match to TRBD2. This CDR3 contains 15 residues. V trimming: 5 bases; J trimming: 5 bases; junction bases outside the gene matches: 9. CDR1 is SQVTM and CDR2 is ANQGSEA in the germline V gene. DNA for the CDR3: TGCAGCGTTCGGCTAGCGGGAGTTCGTCACAATGAGCAGTTCTTC. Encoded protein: CSVRLAGVRHNEQFF.